Following are 3 T cell receptor beta chains from one sample sequenced in a study of graft-versus-host responses after intestinal transplantation. Their recognized antigens are unknown. Some clones are missing from TCRdb's copy, which holds only in-frame ones; the method was immunoSEQ multiplex PCR. The data hold about 130,000 clones, with around 90% observed a single time. The material sequenced was unstimulated CD4+ T cells sorted from spleen or lymph node cells, taken before intestinal transplant. The receptors originated from a human donor who received an intestinal transplant.

The chain links TRBV28 to TRBJ1-3, with TRBD1 matching 7 bases. This CDR3 has 14 residues. Germline-derived CDR1 and CDR2 are MDHEN and SYDVKM. Trimming removed 6 bases from V and 4 bases from J; junction bases left unmatched: 6. In DNA, the CDR3 is TGTGCCAGCAGGACGACAGGGTCAGGAAACACCATATATTTT. Translating it yields CASRTTGSGNTIYF.

The V call is TRBV14, the J call TRBJ1-3; D is undetermined. The CDR3 extends over 15 amino acids. Germline V CDR1 and CDR2: SGHDN, FVKESK. Trimming removed 1 base at V and 4 bases at J, with 11 bases between. The CDR3 nucleotides are TGTGCCAGCAGCCAAGGAGGAATTTTCGGAAACACCATATATTTT. Protein: CASSQGGIFGNTIYF.

There are a few counts of this clone. The CDR3 loop reads CAISSEKDGMTEKLFF. The CDR3 coding sequence is TGTGCCATCAGCTCCGAGAAGGACGGGATGACTGAAAAACTGTTTTTT. The rearrangement joins TRBV10-3 to TRBJ1-4, with D unclear. Germline assignment: CDR1 ENHRY and CDR2 SYGVKD. Trimming removed 6 bases from V and 7 bases from J, with 21 bases in between. This CDR3 comprises 16 residues.